This TCR beta chain was sequenced in a study of blood T cells in healthy people across ages. Study information: Template switching picked up about one barcoded beta molecule for each two T cells.

The ends were cut back, 2 bases at V and 10 bases at J, with 14 bases in the middle. Germline V gives CDR1 SGHTA, CDR2 FQGTGA. There are 13 residues in the CDR3. Findings of the study overall: Diversity of TCR beta per million T cells declined in a roughly linear way with age.

The use of a sample-barcoded 5' primer and a J-beta primer mix characterized a second PCR of 7 to 11 cycles. One entry per CDR3 protein, called by TCRdb with MiXCR from the 5' RACE reads. The sample has about 1.6 million distinct CDR3 sequences; 30% to 35% are singletons. The authors drew approximately 10 milliliters of peripheral blood from each donor. This clonotype has only a few counts. Its antigen is not known. The chain combines TRBV7-3 with TRBJ2-5; D is unresolved. The sequence came from a woman aged 30 to 39 in good health. Sequenced: blood. The chain's CDR3 is CASSLSVARLQYF. The CDR3 DNA reads as TGTGCCAGCAGCTTATCCGTCGCTCGCCTCCAGTACTTC.